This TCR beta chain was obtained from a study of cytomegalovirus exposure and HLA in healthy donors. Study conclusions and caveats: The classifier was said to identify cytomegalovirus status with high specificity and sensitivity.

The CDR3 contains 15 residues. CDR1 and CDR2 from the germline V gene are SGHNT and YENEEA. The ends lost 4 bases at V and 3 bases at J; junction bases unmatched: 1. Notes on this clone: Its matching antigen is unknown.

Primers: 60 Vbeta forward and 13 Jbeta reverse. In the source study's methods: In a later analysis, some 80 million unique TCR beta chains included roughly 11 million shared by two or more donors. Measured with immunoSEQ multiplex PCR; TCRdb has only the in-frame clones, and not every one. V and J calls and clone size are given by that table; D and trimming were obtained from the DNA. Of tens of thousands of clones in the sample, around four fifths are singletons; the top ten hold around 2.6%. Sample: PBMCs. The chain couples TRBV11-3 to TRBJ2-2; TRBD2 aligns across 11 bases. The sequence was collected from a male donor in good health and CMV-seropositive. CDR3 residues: CASSYSGRDTGELFF. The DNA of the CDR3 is TGTGCCAGCAGCTATAGCGGGAGGGACACCGGGGAGCTGTTTTTT.